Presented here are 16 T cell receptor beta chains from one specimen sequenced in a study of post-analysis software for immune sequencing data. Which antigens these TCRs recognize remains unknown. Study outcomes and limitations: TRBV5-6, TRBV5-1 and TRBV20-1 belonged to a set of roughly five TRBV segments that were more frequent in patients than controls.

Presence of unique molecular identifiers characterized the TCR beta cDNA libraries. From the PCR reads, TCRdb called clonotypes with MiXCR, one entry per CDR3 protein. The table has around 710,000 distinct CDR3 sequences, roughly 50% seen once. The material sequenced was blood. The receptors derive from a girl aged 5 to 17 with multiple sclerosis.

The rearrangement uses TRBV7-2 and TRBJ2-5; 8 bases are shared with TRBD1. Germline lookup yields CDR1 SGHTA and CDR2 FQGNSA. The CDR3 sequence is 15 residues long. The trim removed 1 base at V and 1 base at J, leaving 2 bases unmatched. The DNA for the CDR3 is TGTGCCAGCAGCTTAGAGGGGACAGGCCAAGAGACCCAGTACTTC. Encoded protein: CASSLEGTGQETQYF. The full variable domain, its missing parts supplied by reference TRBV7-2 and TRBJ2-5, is GAGVSQSPSNKVTEKGKDVELRCDPISGHTALYWYRQSLGQGLEFLIYFQGNSAPDKSGLPSDRFSAERTGGSVSTLTIQRTQQEDSAVYLCASSLEGTGQETQYFGPGTRLLVL.

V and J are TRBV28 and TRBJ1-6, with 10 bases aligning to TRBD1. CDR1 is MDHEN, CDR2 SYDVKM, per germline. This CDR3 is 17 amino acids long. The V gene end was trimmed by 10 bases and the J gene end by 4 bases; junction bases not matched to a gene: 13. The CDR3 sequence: CATDPLRQGAYNSPLHF. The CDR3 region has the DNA TGTGCCACCGATCCTTTAAGACAGGGGGCATATAATTCACCCCTCCACTTT.

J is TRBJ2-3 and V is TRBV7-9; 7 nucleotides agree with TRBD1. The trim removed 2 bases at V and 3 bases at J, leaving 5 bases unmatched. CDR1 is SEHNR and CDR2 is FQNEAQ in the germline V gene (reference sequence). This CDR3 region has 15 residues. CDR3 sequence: CASSLYGTETDTQYF. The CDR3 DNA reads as TGTGCCAGCAGCTTATACGGGACAGAGACAGATACGCAGTATTTT.

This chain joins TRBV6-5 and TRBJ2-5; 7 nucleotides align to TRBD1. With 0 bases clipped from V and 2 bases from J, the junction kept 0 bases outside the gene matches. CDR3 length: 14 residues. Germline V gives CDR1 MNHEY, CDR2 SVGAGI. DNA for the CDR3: TGTGCCAGCAGTTACTCGACAGGGCAAGAGACCCAGTACTTC. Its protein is CASSYSTGQETQYF.

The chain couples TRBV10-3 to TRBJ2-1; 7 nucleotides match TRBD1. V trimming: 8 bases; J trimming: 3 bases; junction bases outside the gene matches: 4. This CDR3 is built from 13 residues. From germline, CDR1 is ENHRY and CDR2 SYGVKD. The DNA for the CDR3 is TGTGCCATCGGGCCAGGGGGCTACAATGAGCAGTTCTTC. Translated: CAIGPGGYNEQFF.

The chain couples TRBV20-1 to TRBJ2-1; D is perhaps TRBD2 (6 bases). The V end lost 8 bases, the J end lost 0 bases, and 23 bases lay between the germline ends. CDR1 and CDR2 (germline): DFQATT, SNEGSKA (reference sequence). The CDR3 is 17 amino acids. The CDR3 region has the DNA TGCAGTTCGAACGGGGGTCCAGACCCCAGCTCCTACAATGAGCAGTTCTTC. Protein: CSSNGGPDPSSYNEQFF.

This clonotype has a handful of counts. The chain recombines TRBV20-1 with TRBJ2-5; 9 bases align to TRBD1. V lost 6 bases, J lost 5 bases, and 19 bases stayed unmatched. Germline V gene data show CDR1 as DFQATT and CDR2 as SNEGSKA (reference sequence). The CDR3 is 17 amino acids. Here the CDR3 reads CSAQPLVGTGLTETQYF. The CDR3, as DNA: TGCAGTGCGCAACCTCTCGTGGGGACAGGGTTGACGGAGACCCAGTACTTC.

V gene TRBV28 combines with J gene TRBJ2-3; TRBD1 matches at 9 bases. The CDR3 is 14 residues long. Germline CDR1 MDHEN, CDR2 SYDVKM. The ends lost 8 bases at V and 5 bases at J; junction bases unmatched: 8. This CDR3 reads CASRPGQGKDTQYF. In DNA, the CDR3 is TGTGCCAGCCGACCGGGACAGGGAAAAGATACGCAGTATTTT. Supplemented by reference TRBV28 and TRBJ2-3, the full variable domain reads DVKVTQSSRYLVKRTGEKVFLECVQDMDHENMFWYRQDPGLGLRLIYFSYDVKMKEKGDIPEGYSVSREKKERFSLILESASTNQTSMYLCASRPGQGKDTQYFGPGTRLTVL.

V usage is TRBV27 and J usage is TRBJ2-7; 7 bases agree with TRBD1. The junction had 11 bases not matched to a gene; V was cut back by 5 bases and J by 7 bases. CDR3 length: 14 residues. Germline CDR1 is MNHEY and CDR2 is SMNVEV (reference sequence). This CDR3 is CASSDDRAHTEQYF. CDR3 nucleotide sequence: TGTGCCAGCAGTGACGACAGGGCCCATACGGAGCAGTACTTC.

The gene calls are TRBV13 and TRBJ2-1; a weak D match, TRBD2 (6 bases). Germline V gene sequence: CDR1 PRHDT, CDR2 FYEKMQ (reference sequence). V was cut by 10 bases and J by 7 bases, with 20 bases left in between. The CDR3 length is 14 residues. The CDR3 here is CATTRGTLWNEQFF. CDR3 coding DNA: TGTGCCACCACCCGCGGGACCCTCTGGAATGAGCAGTTCTTC.

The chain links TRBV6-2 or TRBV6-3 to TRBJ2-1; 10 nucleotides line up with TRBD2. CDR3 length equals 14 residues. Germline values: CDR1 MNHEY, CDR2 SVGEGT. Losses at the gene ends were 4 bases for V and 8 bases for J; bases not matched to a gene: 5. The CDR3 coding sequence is TGTGCCAGCAGTTCTTTAGCGGGGGGCTATGAGCAGTTCTTC. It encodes CASSSLAGGYEQFF.

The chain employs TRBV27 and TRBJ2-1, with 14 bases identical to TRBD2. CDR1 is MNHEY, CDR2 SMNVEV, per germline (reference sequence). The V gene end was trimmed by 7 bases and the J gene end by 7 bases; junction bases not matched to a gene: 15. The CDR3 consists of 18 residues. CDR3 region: CASTRSPGLAGVGNEQFF. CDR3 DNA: TGTGCCAGCACCCGATCTCCGGGACTAGCGGGAGTCGGGAATGAGCAGTTCTTC.

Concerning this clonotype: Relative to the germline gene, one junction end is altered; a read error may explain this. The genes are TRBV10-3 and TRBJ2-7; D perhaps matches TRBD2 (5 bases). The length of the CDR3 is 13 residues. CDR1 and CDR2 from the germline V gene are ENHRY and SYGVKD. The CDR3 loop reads CASSFGEVGEQYF. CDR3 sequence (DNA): TGTGCCAGCAGTTTCGGGGAAGTTGGGGAGCAGTACTTC.

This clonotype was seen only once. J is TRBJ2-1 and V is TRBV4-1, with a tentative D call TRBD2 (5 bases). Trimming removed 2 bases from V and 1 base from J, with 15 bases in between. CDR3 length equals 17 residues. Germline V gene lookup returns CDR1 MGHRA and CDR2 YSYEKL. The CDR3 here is CASSQTQLEQSYNEQFF. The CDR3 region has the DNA TGCGCCAGCAGCCAAACTCAACTAGAACAGTCCTACAATGAGCAGTTCTTC.

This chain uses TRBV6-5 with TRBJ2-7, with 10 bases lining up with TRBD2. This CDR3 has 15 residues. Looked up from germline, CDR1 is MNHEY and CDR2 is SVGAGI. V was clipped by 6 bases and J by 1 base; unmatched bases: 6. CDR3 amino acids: CASSRSGRDSYEQYF. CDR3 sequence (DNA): TGTGCCAGCAGCCGAAGCGGGAGGGATTCCTACGAGCAGTACTTC.

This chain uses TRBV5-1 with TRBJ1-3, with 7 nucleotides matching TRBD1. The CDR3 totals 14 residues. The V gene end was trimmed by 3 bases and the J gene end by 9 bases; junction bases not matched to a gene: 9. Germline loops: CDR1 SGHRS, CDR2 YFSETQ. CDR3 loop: CASSWTEGARTIYF. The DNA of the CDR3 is TGCGCCAGCAGCTGGACTGAGGGGGCGCGCACCATATATTTT.